This T cell receptor (beta chain) originates from a study of long-term antiretroviral therapy in people with HIV (dated by TCRdb to 2022 to 2024). Background on the whole study: The earliest samples were collected about a decade before the 2015 WHO recommendation for immediate ART, when ART was typically delayed until CD4 counts fell. A retrospective serial study tested whether ART initiation and durable HIV suppression were associated with changes in peripheral blood TRB repertoire composition and diversity. A total of some 210 cryopreserved PBMC samples were contributed to the cohort by 30 adults with confirmed HIV infection, with samples collected serially over a mean of approximately six years (range 1-12). About 35% of the 30 participants with HIV were female. Test extractions of a monoclonal T-cell line alongside approximately 34 polyclonal samples showed no cross-contamination during QIAcube processing.

The immunoSEQ hsTCRB v3.0 assay was used at survey level resolution for TRB variable region sequencing. A depth of roughly 40,000-50,000 T-cell genomes per sample was targeted for TRB sequencing. TRB libraries were pooled and sequenced on an Illumina MiSeq using a v3 150-cycle kit. As for the original processing: Repertoire analysis ran in R within a reproducible Nextflow workflow covering QC, data transformation and analysis. LymphoSeq2, an R package for exploring AIRR-Seq data, was used to implement custom analyses. A few samples that produced fewer than 5000 total TRB sequences were removed, so 150 to 200 HIV repertoires were analyzed. Of the 188 retained HIV repertoires, about 61 were collected before and 120 to 130 after ART initiation. Repertoires were downsampled to 5000 TRB nucleotide sequences, with summary statistics averaged over 100 downsampling iterations. The analysis kept only TRB sequences whose CDR3 regions were at least seven amino acids long. Diversity was assessed using a clonality score derived from Shannon entropy and using the Gini coefficient. In the repertoire networks, any two of the top 5000 CDR3 amino acid sequences were connected whenever the two sequences differed by an edit distance of one. Antigen specificity groups and MHC restriction were predicted for TRB CDR3 amino acid sequences with GLIPH2. CDR3 amino acid sequences were matched against VDJdb and McPAS-TCR to flag known CMV, EBV, HIV or tissue antigen associations. Pre-ART, post-ART and control groups were compared with Wilcoxon signed-rank tests and Holm-Bonferroni correction. Entries here come from immuneACCESS through TCRdb and include only in-frame sequences with V and J called. Some clones fail to appear in such tables; in the studies checked, an unresolved V gene covers under half of the shortfall, and the cause of the remainder is unknown. V and J calls and clone size are those listed in that table; D and trimming were worked out from the DNA. This sample is represented by under 30,000 clones; roughly 78% of them were singletons. The ten largest make up approximately 7.8% of the sample.

This clone was picked up a small number of times. Its antigen is currently not known. One base away there is no much larger clone; base qualities are not given. What the study reported, not specific to this receptor: Inferences about post-ART repertoire changes are limited because no data were available on ART adherence, viral resistance or therapy changes. ART initiation was associated with a significant increase in TRB diversity, but diversity stayed significantly below transplant donor controls even after long-term ART. Because cell numbers in pre-ART samples were limited, unsorted PBMC were profiled instead of sorted CD4+ and CD8+ T cells. CDR3 length ranges in HIV repertoires were narrower than in controls, and network structure suggested an antigen-experienced repertoire with only a slight naive shift after ART. Expanded TRB clones identified before ART initiation dominated the repertoire at all time points, although this dominance fluctuated and declined in many PLHIV after ART. The samples were dated from the mid-2000s to the late 2010s, and the ART regimens that were used may be less effective than current ART regimens. Owing to limited PBMC availability, only the TCR beta chain was sequenced, without alpha chain pairing.

To be included, a participant needed at least one PBMC sample from before ART initiation plus at least two post-ART samples. Every participant with HIV received treatment in the United States of America. Before DNA extraction, cryopreserved samples containing about 0.95-10 million PBMC were thawed and washed. At the time of the earliest PBMC sample, participants with HIV were aged between roughly 20 and 54 years. Per participant, PBMC samples came from 1-4 timepoints prior to ART initiation and 2-8 timepoints following ART initiation, for a median of 7 samples. For every participant, serial HIV viral load, CD4+ T-cell count, ART history and demographic data were obtained. A Qiagen kit on a QIAcube was used to extract genomic DNA from unsorted PBMC, with samples processed in batches of 12. Trimming takes 3 bases off V and 4 bases off J; junction bases not matched to a gene: 6. Reading the germline V gene gives CDR1 SGHRS and CDR2 YFSETQ. The CDR3 goes from the cysteine to the phenylalanine over 15 residues. CDR3 DNA is the only sequence kept; it has 45 bases, read in frame from the first base.

The rearrangement joined TRBV5-1 to TRBJ2-2; 7 nucleotides in the junction match TRBD2. Sequenced here: unsorted PBMCs, sampled 0.3 years after starting antiretroviral therapy. This TCR derives from a man in his forties with HIV. The nucleotides read TGCGCCAGCAGCTGGGGGGGAATTATCACCGGGGAGCTGTTTTTT. Protein translation: CASSWGGIITGELFF.